This T cell receptor (beta chain) was profiled in a study of graft-versus-host responses after intestinal transplantation. Study in general: Anti-thymocyte globulin served as induction for all recipients, who then took tacrolimus and steroids for two to three years.

The assay was immunoSEQ multiplex PCR, and TCRdb's table has in-frame clones only and misses some. Seen here are approximately 93,000 clones, under 95% observed once, and the top ten hold approximately 0.069%. General study points: Recipient marrow held GvH clones, some first seen in ileum or blood.

CDR3 length: 14 amino acids. Per germline, CDR1 LNHNV and CDR2 YYDKDF (reference sequence). As regards this clone: The antigen is not known. One end of the junction is discordant with germline, which a read error may explain.

The TCR was taken from a human donor who was the organ donor for an intestinal transplant. This sample comprised unstimulated CD8+ T cells sorted from spleen or lymph node cells, obtained before transplant. The chain couples TRBV15 to TRBJ1-4, with 7 bases that match TRBD1. In DNA, the CDR3 is TGTGCCACCAGCAGAGATCGAGGTCAGGGGGGCCGCTCCTTT. Protein sequence: CATSRDRGQGGRSF.